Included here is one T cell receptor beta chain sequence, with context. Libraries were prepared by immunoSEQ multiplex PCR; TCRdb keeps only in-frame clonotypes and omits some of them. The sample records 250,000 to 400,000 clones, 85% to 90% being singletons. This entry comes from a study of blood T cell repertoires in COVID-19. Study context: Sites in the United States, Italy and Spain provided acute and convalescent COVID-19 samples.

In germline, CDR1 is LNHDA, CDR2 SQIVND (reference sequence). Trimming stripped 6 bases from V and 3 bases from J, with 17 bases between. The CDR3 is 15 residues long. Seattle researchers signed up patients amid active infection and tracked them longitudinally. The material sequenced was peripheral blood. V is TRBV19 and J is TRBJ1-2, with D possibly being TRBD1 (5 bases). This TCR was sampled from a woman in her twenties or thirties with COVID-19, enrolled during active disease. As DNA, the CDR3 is TGTGCCAGTAGCCGGGACTCACGATTGGACTATGGCTACACCTTC. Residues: CASSRDSRLDYGYTF.